Below are 27 T cell receptor beta chains sequenced from a single sample in a study of T cells in Graves' hyperthyroidism and ophthalmopathy. The source material, RNA transcripts, was used to amplify TCR beta CDR3 regions. The HTBI primer set drove a first-round RT-PCR of the TCR CDR3. TCRdb itself ran the multiplex PCR reads through MiXCR, one entry per CDR3 protein. The sample lists fewer than 200,000 distinct CDR3 sequences, roughly 9.4% occurring once. The specimen sequenced was blood. The receptor source for this set is a woman between 18 and 30 years old with Graves' hyperthyroidism that later progressed to Graves' ophthalmopathy.

This clonotype was seen at least ten times. The CDR3 DNA reads as TGTGCCAGCAGCCCTGGACTAGCGGGTTACACCGGGGAGCTGTTTTTT. Translating it yields CASSPGLAGYTGELFF. The chain uses TRBV13 and TRBJ2-2; 11 bases agree with TRBD2. J gave up 3 bases and V 5 bases, and 5 bases lay outside the gene matches. CDR3 length: 16 amino acids. Germline V gene lookup returns CDR1 PRHDT and CDR2 FYEKMQ (reference sequence).

This clonotype was picked up many times. The V call is TRBV20-1, the J call TRBJ2-1; D gene ambiguous. CDR1 is DFQATT and CDR2 is SNEGSKA in the germline V gene (reference sequence). CDR3 length equals 17 residues. Trimming shortened V by 3 bases and J by 5 bases, and 23 bases separated the two germline ends. This chain's CDR3 is CSASSAVHWWGNNEQFF. The CDR3, as DNA: TGCAGTGCTAGTTCGGCAGTTCATTGGTGGGGAAACAATGAGCAGTTCTTC.

This clonotype has just a few counts. This chain links TRBV19 with TRBJ1-5; weak D call: TRBD1 (6 bases). The CDR3 runs to 18 residues. V shed 7 bases and J shed 7 bases, with 29 bases lying between them. CDR1 LNHDA and CDR2 SQIVND come from the germline V gene (reference sequence). The chain's CDR3 is CASTTRPWRGPIGQPQHF. CDR3 nucleotide sequence: TGTGCCAGTACCACCCGCCCCTGGCGGGGGCCTATCGGGCAGCCCCAGCATTTT.

This chain uses TRBV5-5 with TRBJ2-5, with D uncertain. Trimming took off 3 bases at V and 2 bases at J, with 5 bases between the two ends. Germline loops: CDR1 SGHKS, CDR2 YYEKEE (reference sequence). This CDR3 has 12 amino acids. The CDR3 region has the DNA TGTGCCAGCAGCTCCCAGCAAGAGACCCAGTACTTC. It specifies CASSSQQETQYF.

The table lists this clonotype with many counts. No DNA is shown, since the ends of the CDR3 on it are uncertain; the CDR3 is the one TCRdb lists. This chain connects TRBV28 to TRBJ1-2; the table's D call TRBD1 went unverified against the DNA. Germline V gene sequence: CDR1 MDHEN, CDR2 SYDVKM. The CDR3 has 15 amino acids, counting both end residues. The CDR3 loop is CASSSVRGDSYGYTF.

This clonotype occurred many times. V gene TRBV20-1 combines with J gene TRBJ2-5; D remains unclear. Trimming pared 3 bases from V and 1 base from J, leaving 12 bases between. CDR3 size: 14 residues. Germline V gene data show CDR1 as DFQATT and CDR2 as SNEGSKA (reference sequence). Here the CDR3 DNA reads TGCAGTGCTAGGGCCCCGAATAGCCAAGAGACCCAGTACTTC. Its translation: CSARAPNSQETQYF.

This clonotype was observed many times. The J gene is TRBJ1-2, the V gene TRBV19; D unresolved. This CDR3 comprises 14 residues. Per the germline V gene, CDR1 is LNHDA and CDR2 is SQIVND (reference sequence). V was clipped by 8 bases and J by 2 bases, with 15 bases between them. CDR3 amino acids: CASSTVATNYGYTF. CDR3 DNA sequence: TGTGCCAGTTCCACAGTTGCCACCAACTATGGCTACACCTTC.

The chain joins TRBV9 to TRBJ2-1, with TRBD1 identical over 10 bases. V was pared by 1 base and J by 6 bases, with 7 bases of the junction left unmatched. Germline V gene lookup returns CDR1 SGDLS and CDR2 YYNGEE. The CDR3 has 16 amino acids. The CDR3 DNA reads as TGTGCCAGCAGCGTATACGGGACAGGGGTTGTCAATGAGCAGTTCTTC. Amino acids: CASSVYGTGVVNEQFF.

This clonotype was counted a few times. The chain is built from TRBV19 and TRBJ1-1; D might be TRBD1 (6 bases). Germline assignment: CDR1 LNHDA and CDR2 SQIVND (reference sequence). V lost 1 base, J lost 4 bases, and 13 bases lay in between. This CDR3 is 15 amino acids long. This chain's CDR3 is CASSIVGGAGTEAFF. CDR3 DNA: TGTGCCAGTAGTATAGTTGGGGGGGCAGGCACTGAAGCTTTCTTT.

This clonotype was seen ten or more times. The J gene is TRBJ2-7, the V gene TRBV4-2, with D perhaps given as TRBD1 or TRBD2 (5 bases each). The CDR3 contains 15 residues. Germline V CDR1 and CDR2: LGHNA, YNFKEQ. The V gene lost 3 bases and the J gene lost 7 bases, with 19 bases spanning the gap. CDR3 sequence reads: CASSQPGPQAQEQYF. As DNA, the CDR3 is TGTGCCAGCAGCCAGCCGGGACCCCAGGCTCAAGAGCAGTACTTC.

This clonotype has a count of ten or more. The chain carries TRBV7-9 and TRBJ1-2, with D uncertain. V lost 3 bases and J lost 1, with 6 bases in between. The CDR3 runs 13 residues. CDR1 and CDR2 (germline): SEHNR, FQNEAQ (reference sequence). The CDR3 here is CASSLTNNYGYTF. The CDR3 DNA is TGTGCCAGCAGCTTGACAAATAACTATGGCTACACCTTC.

This clonotype was detected many times. The V gene is TRBV28, the J gene TRBJ2-2; possible D gene TRBD1, 6 bases. The germline gives CDR1 MDHEN, CDR2 SYDVKM. The CDR3 totals 14 residues. Trimming took 3 bases from V and 2 from J, leaving 7 bases between them. CDR3 nucleotides: TGTGCCAGCAGTTTGACAGGAAACACCGGGGAGCTGTTTTTT. Its translation is CASSLTGNTGELFF.

This clonotype was picked up many times. The J gene is TRBJ2-3, the V gene TRBV11-2; possibly TRBD1 for D (5 bases). The CDR3 totals 14 residues. The germline V and J ends were trimmed by 1 base and 3 bases, with 8 bases remaining between them. Germline CDR1 reads SGHAT; CDR2 reads FQNNGV. The CDR3 loop reads CASSLASGTDTQYF. For the CDR3, the DNA is TGTGCCAGCAGCTTAGCATCAGGGACAGATACGCAGTATTTT.

This clonotype has just one count. A read error is possible here, since a much larger clone lies one base away. This sequence joins TRBV15 and TRBJ2-2; D assignment may be TRBD1 or TRBD2 (5 bases each). Per the germline V gene, CDR1 is LNHNV and CDR2 is YYDKDF (reference sequence). This CDR3 has 17 amino acids. The CDR3 loop reads CATSREDTRANTGELVF. The CDR3 coding sequence is TGTGCCACCAGCAGAGAGGATACCAGGGCGAACACCGGGGAGCTGGTTTTT.

This clonotype came up many times. The CDR3 here is CASSTAAGHPTGELFF. The CDR3 DNA reads TGCGCCAGCAGCACCGCGGCAGGTCATCCAACCGGGGAGCTGTTTTTT. V and J are TRBV5-1 and TRBJ2-2; no clear D gene. The CDR3 runs to 16 residues. V gave up 4 bases and J gave up 5 bases, with 18 bases separating them. Germline CDR1 is SGHRS and CDR2 is YFSETQ.

This clonotype was found many times. The V call is TRBV9, the J call TRBJ1-1; D is possibly TRBD1 (5 bases). Germline V gene sequence: CDR1 SGDLS, CDR2 YYNGEE. The CDR3 spans 16 residues. V dropped 3 bases and J dropped 3 bases, with 18 bases sitting between them. CDR3 DNA: TGTGCCAGCAGCGAATCACCAGGGACGTTGGACACTGAAGCTTTCTTT. The encoded protein is CASSESPGTLDTEAFF. The entire variable domain, with the rest obtained from reference TRBV9 and TRBJ1-1, is as follows: DSGVTQTPKHLITATGQRVTLRCSPRSGDLSVYWYQQSLDQGLQFLIQYYNGEERAKGNILERFSAQQFPDLHSELNLSSLELGDSALYFCASSESPGTLDTEAFFGQGTRLTVV.

Concerning this clonotype: In this CDR3 the conserved last residue, phenylalanine or tryptophan, is missing, so a read error is likely. The rearrangement joins TRBV14 to TRBJ2-1; 11 nucleotides line up with TRBD2. Germline V CDR1 and CDR2: SGHDN, FVKESK. CDR3 size: 15 residues. J lost 5 bases, V lost 2 bases, and 2 bases had no gene match. The CDR3 sequence: CASSQRLAGNNEQFL. CDR3 coding DNA: TGTGCCAGCAGCCAACGACTAGCGGGGAACAATGAGCAGTTCCTC.

This clonotype was detected ten times or more. Here the CDR3 DNA reads TGTGCCAGCAGCTTAGCGCTGGGACTAGCGGGAAGAGACTCCTACGAGCAGTACTTC. Its protein product is CASSLALGLAGRDSYEQYF. The V call is TRBV7-2, the J call TRBJ2-7; 13 bases align to TRBD2. The germline V gene encodes CDR1 SGHTA and CDR2 FQGNSA. The J segment lost 0 bases and the V segment lost 0 bases, leaving 8 bases of the junction unmatched. CDR3 size: 19 residues.

The gene calls are TRBV4-1 and TRBJ2-2, with D possibly matching TRBD2 (6 bases). Looked up from germline, CDR1 is MGHRA and CDR2 is YSYEKL. V was trimmed by 2 bases and J by 6 bases, leaving 13 bases between them. The CDR3 consists of 15 residues. CDR3 sequence: CASSQRERGAGELFF. CDR3 bases: TGCGCCAGCAGCCAACGGGAGAGGGGCGCCGGGGAGCTGTTTTTT.

The table lists this clonotype with many counts. The genes are TRBV5-8 and TRBJ2-3; 11 nucleotides match TRBD2. This CDR3 comprises 15 residues. V was pared by 2 bases and J by 4 bases, with 3 bases of the junction left unmatched. CDR1 is SGHTS, CDR2 YDEGEE, per germline. The CDR3, as DNA: TGTGCCAGCAGCTTTAGGGGACTAGCGGCAGATACGCAGTATTTT. Its translation is CASSFRGLAADTQYF. Combining the CDR3 with reference TRBV5-8 and TRBJ2-3 gives the whole variable domain EAGVTQSPTHLIKTRGQQATLRCSPISGHTSVYWYQQALGLGLQFLLWYDEGEERNRGNFPPRFSGRQFPNYSSELNVNALELEDSALYLCASSFRGLAADTQYFGPGTRLTVL.

This clonotype was found many times. The gene calls are TRBV13 and TRBJ1-2; no clear D gene. From germline, CDR1 is PRHDT and CDR2 FYEKMQ (reference sequence). The CDR3 consists of 14 residues. Trimming stripped 3 bases from V and 2 bases from J, with 10 bases between. The CDR3 region is CASSLRGRNYGYTF. The CDR3 coding sequence is TGTGCCAGCAGCTTGAGAGGACGCAACTATGGCTACACCTTC. Filled out from reference TRBV13 and TRBJ1-2, the complete variable domain reads AAGVIQSPRHLIKEKRETATLKCYPIPRHDTVYWYQQGPGQDPQFLISFYEKMQSDKGSIPDRFSAQQFSDYHSELNMSSLELGDSALYFCASSLRGRNYGYTFGSGTRLTVV.

The CDR3 sequence is CASSQLAGVTGELFF. CDR3 sequence (DNA): TGTGCCAGCAGTCAATTAGCGGGAGTTACCGGGGAGCTGTTTTTT. The chain combines TRBV25-1 with TRBJ2-2; 9 bases fit TRBD2. J gave up 5 bases and V 5 bases, and 6 bases lay outside the gene matches. Germline V gives CDR1 MGHDK, CDR2 SYGVNS. The CDR3 contains 15 residues.

This clonotype was detected ten times or more. The chain uses TRBV7-9 and TRBJ2-7, with no clear D. V gave up 5 bases and J gave up 3 bases, with 5 bases separating them. This CDR3 is 11 amino acids long. Germline V gene data show CDR1 as SEHNR and CDR2 as FQNEAQ (reference sequence). The CDR3 DNA reads TGTGCCAGCAGCAGCAACTACGAGCAGTACTTC. It encodes CASSSNYEQYF.

The table lists this clonotype with many counts. This chain connects TRBV2 to TRBJ2-5; D remains ambiguous. This CDR3 has 10 residues. Germline lookup yields CDR1 SNHLY and CDR2 FYNNEI. V lost 7 bases and J 5 bases, leaving 5 bases between the germline ends. CDR3 coding DNA: TGTGCCAGCAATAGGGAGACCCAGTACTTC. It translates to CASNRETQYF.

In its sample, this clonotype was seen many times. This sequence joins TRBV10-3 and TRBJ1-1; D not resolved. V gave up 0 bases and J gave up 5 bases, with 10 bases separating them. The CDR3 is 14 amino acids. Germline values: CDR1 ENHRY, CDR2 SYGVKD. CDR3 protein: CAISESTSRTEAFF. The CDR3 coding sequence is TGTGCCATCAGTGAGTCGACTTCTCGGACTGAAGCTTTCTTT.

This clonotype was detected many times. The CDR3 sequence: CVAGGNNEQFF. DNA of the CDR3: TGTGTAGCGGGGGGGAATAATGAGCAGTTCTTC. The V gene is TRBV28, the J gene TRBJ2-1, with 11 bases aligning to TRBD2. The germline CDR1 and CDR2 sequences are MDHEN and SYDVKM. The CDR3 sequence is 11 residues long.

CDR3 region: CASSVTGPQQFF. CDR3 coding DNA: TGTGCCAGCAGCGTCACGGGACCCCAGCAGTTCTTC. The chain employs TRBV9 and TRBJ2-1, with D perhaps TRBD1 or TRBD2 (5 bases each). This CDR3 region has 12 residues. Germline CDR1 is SGDLS and CDR2 is YYNGEE. Trimming removed 2 bases from V and 11 bases from J, with 11 bases in between.